This TCR beta chain was found in a study of blood T cell repertoires in COVID-19. Turning to the study itself: Samples came from the United States, Italy and Spain, spanning acute and convalescent COVID-19.

Method: immunoSEQ multiplex PCR; TCRdb's copy keeps in-frame clones and lacks some. The data show about 170,000 clones, 80% to 90% seen once. The CDR3 runs to 15 residues. Germline V gene sequence: CDR1 SGHVS, CDR2 FQNEAQ. J was trimmed by 4 bases and V by 3 bases; bases with no gene match: 5. The chain uses TRBV7-8 and TRBJ2-7; 11 nucleotides line up with TRBD1. The specimen was peripheral blood. The source is a woman older than 75 with acute or convalescent COVID-19. In nucleotides, the CDR3 is TGTGCCAGCAGCTTCGGACAGGGGGCTTATTACGAGCAGTACTTC. The encoded protein is CASSFGQGAYYEQYF.